Ten or more counts support the clone carrying this T cell receptor (beta chain). Antigen specificity is unknown. This sample was included in a study of spatial heterogeneity in lung cancer. Study information: The mean occurrence of each unique TCR and UMI combination in raw reads exceeded 8.5. Study-wide findings and caveats: Tumor TCRs that were ubiquitous and expanded showed up in blood more at resection than follow-up.

Via MiXCR, TCRdb re-called the 5' RACE reads, giving one row per CDR3 protein. The sample contains 6,500 or so distinct CDR3 sequences, around 7% of which appear only once. Trimming removed 0 bases at V and 5 bases at J, with 12 bases between. The CDR3 length is 15 residues. CDR1 is SGHRS, CDR2 YFSETQ, per germline. Time point noted: sample taken at primary tumor resection. A total of approximately 75 untreated early-stage non-small cell lung cancer patients served as donors. Unsorted whole RNA samples from tumor, nontumor lung or frozen PBMC were sequenced. The starting material was PBMCs, obtained at surgery. This TCR was sampled from a male donor with early-stage non-small cell lung cancer. This sequence joins TRBV5-1 and TRBJ2-1, with D perhaps matching TRBD2 (5 bases). CDR3 in amino acids: CASSLALAYDNEQFF. DNA of the CDR3: TGCGCCAGCAGCTTGGCTCTAGCCTACGACAATGAGCAGTTCTTC.